One and the same sample provided the 20 T cell receptor beta chains below, sequenced in a study of T cell responses to AZD1222 COVID-19 vaccine listed by TCRdb under 2021. Library preparation employed the immunoSEQ multiplex PCR assay. The source is immuneACCESS, and TCRdb retained only in-frame sequences with V and J called. Part of the clones is not carried over; for the studies checked, unresolved V genes explain less than half of this, and the remainder is unexplained. This sample is represented by about 130,000 clones; roughly 90% of them were singletons. Over 1.5% of the sample is held by the ten biggest clonotypes. Per the publication, the time point label means: baseline before first vaccination. The source was peripheral blood, collected on day 0 of AZD1222 vaccination. These receptor sequences come from an adult in good health.

The rearrangement links TRBV6-5 to TRBJ1-1; perhaps TRBD1 as D (5 bases). CDR1 and CDR2 (germline): MNHEY, SVGAGI. The V gene lost 0 bases and the J gene lost 3 bases, with 8 bases spanning the gap. There are 14 residues in the CDR3. The CDR3 DNA is TGTGCCAGCAGTTACTCAGGGACTGACACTGAAGCTTTCTTT. It translates to CASSYSGTDTEAFF.

V and J are TRBV3-1 (or the pseudogene TRBV3-2) and TRBJ2-1, with TRBD1 identical over 7 bases. V was clipped by 3 bases and J by 4 bases; unmatched bases: 12. This CDR3 is built from 17 residues. Germline assignment: CDR1 LGHDT and CDR2 YNNKEL (reference sequence). The CDR3 spells CASSQPRRQGLYNEQFF. The CDR3 DNA reads as TGTGCCAGCAGCCAGCCAAGACGACAGGGTCTATACAATGAGCAGTTCTTC.

This chain links TRBV5-6 with TRBJ1-3; D not resolved. In germline, CDR1 is SGHDT, CDR2 YYEEEE. The V end lost 8 bases, the J end lost 0 bases, and 15 bases lay between the germline ends. This CDR3 has 15 amino acids. The DNA for the CDR3 is TGTGCCAGTTTTGAAGGACGGAACTCTGGAAACACCATATATTTT. This gives the protein CASFEGRNSGNTIYF.

The V and J genes are TRBV25-1 and TRBJ2-5; tentatively, D is TRBD1 (5 bases). The V gene lost 0 bases and the J gene lost 0 bases, with 14 bases spanning the gap. CDR1 is MGHDK and CDR2 is SYGVNS in the germline V gene. The CDR3 is 17 amino acids. The CDR3 protein is CASSEYPPAGNQETQYF. The CDR3 DNA follows: TGTGCCAGCAGTGAATATCCCCCCGCAGGGAACCAAGAGACCCAGTACTTC.

The chain uses TRBV28 and TRBJ1-1; no clear D gene. Trimming cost V 4 bases and J 4 bases, with 19 bases left between them. The length of the CDR3 is 16 residues. CDR1 is MDHEN and CDR2 is SYDVKM in the germline V gene. CDR3 sequence (DNA): TGTGCCAGCAGTTCCCCCCTGTCCGGGTTGGGCACTGAAGCTTTCTTT. This translates into CASSSPLSGLGTEAFF.

The rearrangement joins TRBV6-1 to TRBJ1-2, with D tentatively TRBD1 (5 bases). The CDR3 loop spans 14 amino acids. CDR1 MNHNS and CDR2 SASEGT come from the germline V gene. Deletions cut 3 bases from V and 1 base from J, with 9 bases between. The CDR3 bases are TGTGCCAGCAGTGAGGGGGAATTTAACTATGGCTACACCTTC. It specifies CASSEGEFNYGYTF.

With respect to this clone: The same CDR3 also results from other DNA sequences found in this sample. The chain recombines TRBV27 with TRBJ1-1, with TRBD1 as a possible D gene (5 bases). V dropped 0 bases and J dropped 1 base, with 9 bases sitting between them. From germline, CDR1 is MNHEY and CDR2 SMNVEV (reference sequence). The length of the CDR3 is 15 residues. CDR3 residues: CASSLSAGGNTEAFF. In DNA, the CDR3 is TGTGCCAGCAGTTTATCAGCTGGGGGGAACACTGAAGCTTTCTTT.

The rearrangement uses TRBV9 and TRBJ1-1, with unresolved D. The CDR3 covers 16 residues. Trimming removed 0 bases at V and 4 bases at J, with 16 bases between. The germline V gene encodes CDR1 SGDLS and CDR2 YYNGEE. The CDR3 sequence is CASSVDIGREGTEAFF. The DNA of the CDR3 is TGTGCCAGCAGCGTAGACATTGGGAGGGAAGGCACTGAAGCTTTCTTT.

This clone was counted only a few times. V and J are TRBV5-1 and TRBJ2-7; the match to TRBD2 covers 8 bases. From germline, CDR1 is SGHRS and CDR2 YFSETQ. The CDR3 runs 14 residues. The CDR3 sequence is CASGDISGSYEQYF. The CDR3 DNA is TGCGCTTCAGGCGATATCAGCGGGAGTTACGAGCAGTACTTC.

V is TRBV6-6 and J is TRBJ2-1; D not resolved. The CDR3 runs to 13 residues. Germline assignment: CDR1 MNHNY and CDR2 SVGAGI (reference sequence). The ends were cut back, 5 bases at V and 3 bases at J, with 8 bases in the middle. The CDR3 protein is CASSHPDYNEQFF. The CDR3 nucleotides are TGTGCCAGCAGTCACCCCGACTACAATGAGCAGTTCTTC.

V usage is TRBV19 and J usage is TRBJ1-1; D is uncertain. This CDR3 spans 15 amino acids. V gave up 8 bases and J gave up 0 bases, with 16 bases separating them. CDR1 is LNHDA, CDR2 SQIVND, per germline (reference sequence). In nucleotides, the CDR3 is TGTGCCAGTTCAGACGTGAGGGAGTTGAACACTGAAGCTTTCTTT. Its translation is CASSDVRELNTEAFF.

The gene calls are TRBV10-1 and TRBJ2-7; unclear D gene. Trimming cost V 4 bases and J 3 bases, with 7 bases left between them. Germline V gene data show CDR1 as WNHNN and CDR2 as SYGVQD (reference sequence). The CDR3 spans 12 residues. CDR3 sequence: CASSADGYEQYF. The CDR3, as DNA: TGCGCCAGCAGTGCGGACGGCTACGAGCAGTACTTC.

This chain links TRBV28 with TRBJ1-1, with 7 bases lining up with TRBD1. The germline gives CDR1 MDHEN, CDR2 SYDVKM. The CDR3 length is 14 residues. Trimming removed 2 bases from V and 3 bases from J; junction bases left unmatched: 3. CDR3 sequence: CASSLRDSYTEAFF. Written as DNA, the CDR3 is TGTGCCAGCAGTTTAAGGGACAGTTACACTGAAGCTTTCTTT. The entire variable domain, with the rest obtained from reference TRBV28 and TRBJ1-1, is as follows: DVKVTQSSRYLVKRTGEKVFLECVQDMDHENMFWYRQDPGLGLRLIYFSYDVKMKEKGDIPEGYSVSREKKERFSLILESASTNQTSMYLCASSLRDSYTEAFFGQGTRLTVV.

The V gene is TRBV5-1, the J gene TRBJ2-2, with D uncertain. In germline, CDR1 is SGHRS, CDR2 YFSETQ. Trimming left V 0 bases short and J 0 bases short, with 9 bases between. The CDR3 extends over 16 amino acids. The CDR3 nucleotides are TGCGCCAGCAGCTTGGGGGTTAGAACGAACACCGGGGAGCTGTTTTTT. This gives the protein CASSLGVRTNTGELFF.

V and J are TRBV4-2 and TRBJ2-1; D is unresolved. The CDR3 consists of 14 residues. Germline V gene lookup returns CDR1 LGHNA and CDR2 YNFKEQ. The ends were cut back, 4 bases at V and 7 bases at J, with 14 bases in the middle. CDR3 bases: TGTGCCAGCAGCCCCAGGATCAATTATAATGAGCAGTTCTTC. It encodes CASSPRINYNEQFF.

The chain has TRBV30 and TRBJ1-2, with D maybe TRBD1 (5 bases). CDR1 is GTSNPN and CDR2 is SVGIG in the germline V gene (reference sequence). Trimming removed 6 bases from V and 6 bases from J, with 11 bases in between. The CDR3 contains 11 residues. Written as DNA, the CDR3 is TGTGCCTGCCCCCCAGGGAATGGCTACACCTTC. Its translation is CACPPGNGYTF.

V gene TRBV27 combines with J gene TRBJ2-1, with D hard to call. Germline CDR1 reads MNHEY; CDR2 reads SMNVEV (reference sequence). Trimming stripped 5 bases from V and 9 bases from J, with 11 bases between. CDR3 length: 12 residues. CDR3 protein: CASSPPRGEQFF. The CDR3 nucleotides read TGTGCCAGCAGTCCCCCGCGCGGTGAGCAGTTCTTC.

This rearrangement joins TRBV5-4 to TRBJ1-1; weak D call: TRBD1 (5 bases). With 3 bases removed from V and 5 bases from J, the gap between germline ends came to 17 bases. CDR3 length: 15 residues. The germline V gene has CDR1 SGHNT and CDR2 YYREEE (reference sequence). In nucleotides, the CDR3 is TGTGCCAGCAGCTCCCCCGGAGGGGCGGGGACTGAAGCTTTCTTT. Translated, it gives CASSSPGGAGTEAFF. The full variable domain, completed using reference TRBV5-4 and TRBJ1-1, is ETGVTQSPTHLIKTRGQQVTLRCSSQSGHNTVSWYQQALGQGPQFIFQYYREEENGRGNFPPRFSGLQFPNYSSELNVNALELDDSALYLCASSSPGGAGTEAFFGQGTRLTVV.

The chain carries TRBV30 and TRBJ1-4; tentative D call: TRBD1 (5 bases). This CDR3 region has 14 residues. The V and J ends lost 8 bases and 4 bases respectively, with 17 bases between them. The germline V gene has CDR1 GTSNPN and CDR2 SVGIG (reference sequence). CDR3 coding DNA: TGTGCCGTGGACACAGCGGCGGTTAATGAAAAACTGTTTTTT. Amino acids: CAVDTAAVNEKLFF.

The V and J genes are TRBV6-5 and TRBJ1-1; the D is unclear. Germline V gene lookup returns CDR1 MNHEY and CDR2 SVGAGI. Trimming removed 7 bases from V and 11 bases from J, with 14 bases in between. The CDR3 spans 11 residues. The CDR3 loop reads CASTSGRMAFF. The CDR3 nucleotides read TGTGCCAGCACCTCCGGGCGAATGGCTTTCTTT.